The 5 T cell receptor beta chains below were found in one sample sequenced in a study of vaccination and CD4 T cells after COVID-19. The treatment denotes: roughly nine-day PBMC culture with coronavirus spike peptide pools or control peptides (ViraFEST assay). An Oncomine TCR Beta short-read assay was used to sequence the DNA from cultured CD4+ T cells. TCRdb passed the PCR reads through MiXCR, listing each CDR3 protein once. Of some 7,000 distinct CDR3 sequences listed, around 79% are singletons. What these receptors recognize is not known. The sample consisted of CD4+ T cells from blood, cultured in vitro. The receptors were gathered from a human donor who had recovered from COVID-19.

The chain has TRBV10-1 and TRBJ1-2; the D gene is possibly TRBD1 (5 bases). The CDR3 consists of 11 residues. CDR1 is WNHNN, CDR2 SYGVQD, per germline (reference sequence). Trimming removed 10 bases at V and 7 bases at J, with 13 bases between. The CDR3 DNA is TGCGCCATGCCCGGGACTGGTGGCTACACCTTC. Protein product: CAMPGTGGYTF.

The chain employs TRBV7-2 and TRBJ1-6, with unresolved D. Trimming took 3 bases from V and 7 from J, leaving 7 bases between them. The CDR3 extends over 13 amino acids. In germline, CDR1 is SGHTA, CDR2 FQGNSA. Here the CDR3 reads CASSLFENSPLHF. CDR3 coding DNA: TGTGCCAGCAGCTTGTTCGAAAATTCACCCCTCCACTTT.

Relative to its sample, this clonotype is medium-sized (0.01 to 0.1%). V usage is TRBV24-1 and J usage is TRBJ1-1; no firm D call. The CDR3 length is 13 residues. CDR1 and CDR2 (germline): KGHDR, SFDVKD. The V end lost 10 bases, the J end lost 2 bases, and 13 bases lay between the germline ends. This CDR3 is CATRSRGNTEAFF. In DNA form, the CDR3 reads TGTGCCACTAGGAGTCGGGGAAACACTGAAGCTTTCTTT.

This sequence joins TRBV6-5 and TRBJ1-1; D remains ambiguous. Germline loops: CDR1 MNHEY, CDR2 SVGAGI. The CDR3 covers 11 residues. Trimming removed 4 bases from V and 4 bases from J, with 4 bases in between. The CDR3 DNA sequence: TGTGCCAGCAGTTTAGTCACTGAAGCTTTCTTT. This gives the protein CASSLVTEAFF.

The chain recombines TRBV19 with TRBJ1-5, with unresolved D. CDR1 and CDR2 from the germline V gene are LNHDA and SQIVND (reference sequence). With 4 bases removed from V and 9 bases from J, the gap between germline ends came to 10 bases. The CDR3 runs 12 residues. The CDR3 coding sequence is TGTGCCAGTAGTAGGAACCGCACGCCCCAGCATTTT. Residues: CASSRNRTPQHF.